These T cell receptor beta chains were read from a single sample in a study of blood T cell repertoires in COVID-19. The protocol was immunoSEQ multiplex PCR, while the TCRdb copy is restricted to in-frame clones and leaves out a portion. The sample records 110,000 to 150,000 clones, around 80% being singletons. The sequenced sample was PBMCs or T cells enriched from blood (not recorded which). The receptors were gathered from a woman under 30 who had been exposed to COVID-19. The CDR3 runs from the conserved cysteine through the conserved F or W. A D gene is named only where the DNA matches it firmly. Rows give clone size only sometimes, using once, few, many, or a class for an expanded clone.

.	TRBV30	TRBJ2-7	TRBD2	CAWSSGSGPSYEQYF	TGTGCCTGGTCATCTGGTAGCGGGCCCTCCTACGAGCAGTACTTC
.	TRBV6-6	TRBJ2-2	.	CASSRPGGTTYTGELFF	TGTGCCAGCAGTCGCCCCGGGGGGACAACCTACACCGGGGAGCTGTTTTTT
.	TRBV7-9	TRBJ1-5	TRBD1	CASSQGTGNQPQHF	TGTGCCAGCAGCCAAGGGACAGGGAATCAGCCCCAGCATTTT
.	TRBV19	TRBJ1-5	.	CASSVGQLQPQHF	TGTGCCAGTAGTGTAGGACAACTTCAGCCCCAGCATTTT
.	TRBV4-1	TRBJ1-2	TRBD1	CASSPGVVEGAYGYTF	TGCGCCAGCAGCCCAGGGGTCGTCGAGGGGGCCTATGGCTACACCTTC
.	TRBV11-1	TRBJ1-3	.	CASSPAGHHSGNTIYF	TGTGCCAGCAGCCCCGCGGGGCACCACTCTGGAAACACCATATATTTT
.	TRBV11-2	TRBJ2-7	.	CASSLRVLGYEQYF	TGTGCCAGCAGCTTGAGGGTTTTAGGCTACGAGCAGTACTTC
.	TRBV6-4	TRBJ1-4	TRBD1	CASSPGQNLGGEKLFF	TGTGCCAGCAGCCCGGGACAGAACCTAGGAGGGGAAAAACTGTTTTTT
.	TRBV3-1/TRBV3-2	TRBJ2-7	TRBD1	CASSQDRTGGLYEQYF	TGTGCCAGCAGCCAAGATAGGACAGGGGGCCTGTACGAGCAGTACTTC
.	TRBV7-6	TRBJ2-2	TRBD2	CASRLASGRTLDTGELFF	TGTGCCAGCAGGTTAGCTAGCGGGAGGACCCTTGACACCGGGGAGCTGTTTTTT
.	TRBV2	TRBJ2-7	TRBD2	CASSGTNSRVQYF	TGTGCCAGCAGCGGGACTAATTCTAGGGTGCAGTACTTC
once	TRBV19	TRBJ2-7	TRBD2	CASSLKLAGPYEQYF	TGTGCCAGTAGCCTAAAACTAGCGGGCCCCTACGAGCAGTACTTC
.	TRBV19	TRBJ2-1	.	CASSISDWEYNEQFF	TGTGCCAGTAGTATCTCCGATTGGGAGTACAATGAGCAGTTCTTC
.	TRBV15	TRBJ2-3	TRBD2	CATSRHMTSGASTDTQYF	TGTGCCACCAGCAGGCATATGACTAGCGGGGCTAGCACAGATACGCAGTATTTT